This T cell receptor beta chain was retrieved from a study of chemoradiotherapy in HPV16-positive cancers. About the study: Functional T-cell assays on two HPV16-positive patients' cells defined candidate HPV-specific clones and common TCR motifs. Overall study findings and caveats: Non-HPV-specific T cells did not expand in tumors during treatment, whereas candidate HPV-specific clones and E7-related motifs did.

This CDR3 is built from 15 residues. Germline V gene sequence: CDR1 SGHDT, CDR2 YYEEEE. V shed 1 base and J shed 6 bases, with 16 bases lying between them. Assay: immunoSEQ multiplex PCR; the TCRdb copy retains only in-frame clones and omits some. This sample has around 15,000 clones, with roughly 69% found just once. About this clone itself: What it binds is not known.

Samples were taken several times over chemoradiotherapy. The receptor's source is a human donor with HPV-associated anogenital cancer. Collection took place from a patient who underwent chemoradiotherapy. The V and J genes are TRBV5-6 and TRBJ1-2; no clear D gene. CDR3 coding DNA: TGTGCCAGCAGCTTGCAATTGCGGGGAACGGATGGCTACACCTTC. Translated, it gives CASSLQLRGTDGYTF.